Listed here are 14 T cell receptor beta chains from one sample, sequenced in a study of blood T cell repertoires in COVID-19. Profiling relied on immunoSEQ multiplex PCR, and the TCRdb table lists in-frame clones only, not all of them. Here the sample spans around 300,000 clones, around 87% being singletons. The specimen sequenced was peripheral blood. All receptors come from a woman in her 40s with COVID-19, enrolled during active disease.

The genes are TRBV4-3 and TRBJ1-5; D is ambiguous. Trimming removed 5 bases at V and 5 bases at J, with 19 bases between. The germline gives CDR1 LGHNA, CDR2 YSLEER. CDR3 length: 16 amino acids. CDR3 nucleotide sequence: TGCGCCAGCAGCTTCTCATTACACTCAGAGGATCAGCCCCAGCATTTT. Amino acids: CASSFSLHSEDQPQHF.

The rearrangement uses TRBV5-6 and TRBJ2-2; 10 bases are a match to TRBD1. This CDR3 comprises 16 residues. Trimming at V came to 0 bases and at J to 3 bases, leaving 2 bases not matched to a gene. CDR1 and CDR2 (germline): SGHDT, YYEEEE. CDR3 bases: TGTGCCAGCAGCTTGGTTGACAGGGGGCACACCGGGGAGCTGTTTTTT. Translating gives CASSLVDRGHTGELFF.

The chain links TRBV5-1 to TRBJ2-7, with D perhaps matching TRBD1 (6 bases). CDR1 and CDR2 (germline): SGHRS, YFSETQ. This CDR3 has 15 residues. Trimming left V 4 bases short and J 2 bases short, with 16 bases between. This chain's CDR3 is CASSPENRETYEQYF. As DNA, the CDR3 is TGCGCCAGCAGCCCCGAGAACAGGGAGACCTACGAGCAGTACTTC.

The rearrangement uses TRBV14 and TRBJ2-4; 7 positions match TRBD1. CDR3 size: 15 residues. The germline V gene encodes CDR1 SGHDN and CDR2 FVKESK. V was pared by 5 bases and J by 3 bases, with 7 bases of the junction left unmatched. The CDR3 nucleotides read TGTGCCAGCAGCTTACAACAGGGGAGCAAAAACATTCAGTACTTC. Its protein product is CASSLQQGSKNIQYF.

The table lists this clone with a count of one. V usage is TRBV5-1 and J usage is TRBJ2-1; 9 bases align to TRBD2. The germline V gene has CDR1 SGHRS and CDR2 YFSETQ. This CDR3 region has 15 residues. The J segment lost 4 bases and the V segment lost 2 bases, leaving 4 bases of the junction unmatched. CDR3 coding DNA: TGCGCCAGCAGCTTAGCGGGGGGAGGGTACAATGAGCAGTTCTTC. Its protein product is CASSLAGGGYNEQFF.

This chain connects TRBV7-2 to TRBJ2-1, with D perhaps matching TRBD2 (6 bases). In germline, CDR1 is SGHTA, CDR2 FQGNSA. V was trimmed by 2 bases and J by 7 bases, leaving 24 bases between them. The CDR3 spans 18 residues. CDR3 nucleotide sequence: TGTGCCAGCAGCTTATCCGCTTCTAGCGTGAGAAGGTGGAATGAGCAGTTCTTC. Protein sequence: CASSLSASSVRRWNEQFF. Variable domain in full (rest from reference TRBV7-2 and TRBJ2-1): GAGVSQSPSNKVTEKGKDVELRCDPISGHTALYWYRQSLGQGLEFLIYFQGNSAPDKSGLPSDRFSAERTGGSVSTLTIQRTQQEDSAVYLCASSLSASSVRRWNEQFFGPGTRLTVL.

In this sample, this clone turned up a few times. The DNA for the CDR3 is TGTGCCAGCAGCTTAGGGGCAGGTCCCTCTGAAGCTTTCTTT. This sequence encodes CASSLGAGPSEAFF. V and J are TRBV7-3 and TRBJ1-1, with D possibly TRBD1 on 5 matching bases. The V gene lost 2 bases and the J gene lost 6 bases, with 13 bases spanning the gap. CDR1 is SGHTA and CDR2 is FQGTGA in the germline V gene. This CDR3 has 14 residues.

The genes are TRBV28 and TRBJ1-5, with D unresolved. The V and J ends lost 5 bases and 7 bases respectively, with 9 bases between them. The CDR3 sequence is 12 residues long. The germline CDR1 and CDR2 sequences are MDHEN and SYDVKM. CDR3 region: CASSPGAQPQHF. Written as DNA, the CDR3 is TGTGCCAGCAGTCCAGGTGCCCAGCCCCAGCATTTT.

The genes are TRBV18 and TRBJ1-2; 10 bases match TRBD1. After removal of 2 bases from V and 1 base from J, the junction contained 19 bases not matched to a gene. The CDR3 is made up of 21 amino acids. Germline CDR1 reads KGHSH; CDR2 reads LQKENI. CDR3 sequence (DNA): TGTGCCAGCTCACCAGCCTTTTTGTTCGGGACAGGGGACCGAAATAACTATGGCTACACCTTC. This codes for CASSPAFLFGTGDRNNYGYTF.

The J gene is TRBJ2-1, the V gene TRBV10-2; 11 bases line up with TRBD2. The germline V gene has CDR1 WSHSY and CDR2 SAAADI. Trimming cost V 8 bases and J 4 bases; bases outside gene matches: 13. There are 17 residues in the CDR3. CDR3 region: CASSSGTSGGTYNEQFF. The CDR3 region has the DNA TGCGCCAGCTCGTCTGGAACTAGCGGGGGTACGTACAATGAGCAGTTCTTC.

The gene calls are TRBV6-5 and TRBJ1-2; D unresolved. Per germline, CDR1 MNHEY and CDR2 SVGAGI. The CDR3 covers 14 residues. Trimming shortened V by 4 bases and J by 4 bases, and 13 bases separated the two germline ends. The CDR3 nucleotides are TGTGCCAGCAGTTTGACCCAGCGGATCTATGGCTACACCTTC. This codes for CASSLTQRIYGYTF.

The gene calls are TRBV30 and TRBJ2-2; tentatively, D is TRBD1 (6 bases). The ends were cut back, 0 bases at V and 3 bases at J, with 11 bases in the middle. This CDR3 comprises 15 residues. Germline CDR1 GTSNPN, CDR2 SVGIG (reference sequence). The CDR3: CAWSVGRQDTGELFF. In nucleotides, the CDR3 is TGTGCCTGGAGTGTAGGGAGACAGGACACCGGGGAGCTGTTTTTT. Combining the CDR3 with reference TRBV30 and TRBJ2-2 gives the whole variable domain SQTIHQWPATLVQPVGSPLSLECTVEGTSNPNLYWYRQAAGRGLQLLFYSVGIGQISSEVPQNLSASRPQDRQFILSSKKLLLSDSGFYLCAWSVGRQDTGELFFGEGSRLTVL.

This chain uses TRBV28 with TRBJ2-5, with a tentative D call TRBD1 (5 bases). Trimming shortened V by 6 bases and J by 5 bases, and 16 bases separated the two germline ends. The germline V gene encodes CDR1 MDHEN and CDR2 SYDVKM. This CDR3 region has 14 residues. This chain's CDR3 is CASSLTGSPETQYF. CDR3 coding DNA: TGTGCCAGCAGCTTAACAGGCAGTCCTGAGACCCAGTACTTC.

The genes are TRBV5-4 and TRBJ1-2, with TRBD1 identical over 7 bases. V dropped 4 bases and J dropped 5; count of bases not matched to a gene: 8. The CDR3 covers 14 residues. CDR1 is SGHNT, CDR2 YYREEE, per germline (reference sequence). CDR3 region: CASSPPGTAYGYTF. In DNA form, the CDR3 reads TGTGCCAGCAGCCCACCCGGGACAGCTTATGGCTACACCTTC.